This entry is about one T cell receptor beta chain. It has no known antigen specificity. The sample holds no much larger clone one base away, and base qualities are not on file. TCRbeta CDR3 regions were amplified from genomic DNA by means of the immunoSEQ Assay, a bias-controlled multiplex PCR. On the authors' methods: The number of nucleated cells in each sample was estimated by amplification of reference gene primers within the assay. To quantify the absolute abundance of each unique TCRbeta CDR3 rearrangement, sequence reads were collapsed and filtered. Productive Simpson clonality was computed per sample as the square root of Simpson's diversity index over productive rearrangements. TCRdb's version of the immuneACCESS table is confined to in-frame rearrangements and falls short of the full clone set. An unresolved V gene accounts for under half of the shortfall where checked; the remainder is of unknown origin. The V and J calls and clone size were taken over from that table, and D and trimming were inferred from the DNA. For this sample the table gives fewer than 300,000 clones, of which 80% to 95% were detected only once. 2.2% of the sample comes from the top ten.

At one collaborating source in Seattle, patients were enrolled during active infection and were followed longitudinally through the course of disease. Each collaborating institution followed its own protocols to collect whole blood in K2EDTA tubes. For TCRbeta analysis, collaborators shipped samples in one of three forms: frozen whole blood, isolated PBMCs, or DNA extracted from either of those sample types. V is cut by 6 bases and J by 0 bases, and the space between the germline ends is 22 bases. The CDR3 numbers 18 residues from cysteine through phenylalanine. Just CDR3 DNA is preserved here, 54 bases in frame from base 1. Per the germline V gene, MGHRA is the CDR1 and YSYEKL is the CDR2. The sample belongs to a study of blood T cell repertoires in COVID-19 (dated by TCRdb to the early 2020s). Looking at the study overall: Samples covering the acute and convalescent phases of COVID-19 were provided by collaborators in the United States, Italy and Spain. The material from the prospective study consisted of cDNA or gDNA derived from T cells, B-cell-depleted T cells, or PBMCs. Where HLA class I and class II types were available, the types were taken from metadata supplied by the sample provider, not from assay-based typing. The repertoires were released in a freely available public database meant as a resource for research on the immune response to SARS-CoV-2. The dataset comprised deeply sampled blood TCRbeta repertoires from subjects exposed to, actively infected with, or recovered from COVID-19. Sample metadata almost always included a de-identified subject ID, COVID-19 status, age in years and sex. Samples were obtained from the ongoing ImmuneRACE study (first 160 participants) and from over 1,000 subjects provided by 6 global collaborators.

Broad study findings and their caveats: How much clinical and demographic metadata was included differed by source and by participant, and the metadata was provided uncurated.

The rearrangement joined TRBV4-1 to TRBJ2-3, with a weak D call of TRBD2 (6 bases match). The clonotype originates from a woman under 40 with COVID-19, enrolled during active disease. The sequencing input was peripheral blood. The CDR3 region: CASSSHGAGPISTDTQYF. The DNA sequence is given as TGCGCCAGCAGTTCGCATGGGGCGGGACCTATTAGCACAGATACGCAGTATTTT.